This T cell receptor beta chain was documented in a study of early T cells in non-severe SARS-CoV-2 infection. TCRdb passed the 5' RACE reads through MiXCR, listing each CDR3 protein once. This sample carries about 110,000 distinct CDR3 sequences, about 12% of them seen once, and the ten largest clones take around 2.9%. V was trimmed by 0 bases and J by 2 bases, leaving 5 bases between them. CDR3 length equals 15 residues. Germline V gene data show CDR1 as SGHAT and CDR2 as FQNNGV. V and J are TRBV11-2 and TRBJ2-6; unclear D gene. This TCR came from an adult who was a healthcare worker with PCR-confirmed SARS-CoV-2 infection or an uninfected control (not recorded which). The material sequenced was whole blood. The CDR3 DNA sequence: TGTGCCAGCAGCTTAGAATCTACTGGGGCCAACGTCCTGACTTTC. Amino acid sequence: CASSLESTGANVLTF.